This TCR beta chain is from a study of OX40 agonist ivuxolimab in advanced cancers. Background on the study: Patients were treated with intravenous ivuxolimab, dosed at 0.01 to 10 mg/kg and infused every 2 weeks. Earlier anti-PD-1, anti-PD-L1 or anti-CTLA-4 therapy was permitted; around 40% had received some.

Germline CDR1 and CDR2: SGHRS and YFSETQ. The CDR3 has 16 residues. The V gene lost 0 bases and the J gene lost 0 bases, with 11 bases spanning the gap. TCRdb's table, derived via immunoSEQ multiplex PCR, lists solely in-frame clones and lacks some. The data hold approximately 57,000 clones, with 75% to 90% observed a single time. The input for sequencing was CD4+ or CD8+ T cells sorted from blood, taken in a trial of the OX40 agonist ivuxolimab. The source of this sequence is an adult with an advanced solid tumor such as melanoma, head and neck, liver or kidney cancer. The chain employs TRBV5-1 and TRBJ2-3, with D perhaps matching TRBD2 (5 bases). The CDR3 DNA sequence: TGCGCCAGCAGCTTGGCTCTAGCAGTTAGCACAGATACGCAGTATTTT. Protein sequence: CASSLALAVSTDTQYF.